This T cell receptor (beta chain) comes out of a study of blood T cell repertoires in COVID-19. Overall study: Material from acute and convalescent COVID-19 was sourced from the United States, Italy and Spain. In each case, the material was cDNA or gDNA derived from T cells, B-cell-depleted T cells, or PBMCs.

This clone was seen a handful of times. Losses at the gene ends were 3 bases for V and 3 bases for J; bases not matched to a gene: 4. The CDR3 loop spans 15 amino acids. The germline gives CDR1 LGHNT, CDR2 FRNRAP. Authors' data handling: Estimation of nucleated cell counts was performed using reference gene primer amplification. Generated by immunoSEQ multiplex PCR, the TCRdb table keeps only in-frame clones and is missing some. The DNA gave D and trimming, while V, J and clone size come from that table. The sample holds fewer than 300,000 clones, 86% seen once. The sequence came from a man aged 35-49 years who had recovered from COVID-19. The chain combines TRBV12-5 with TRBJ1-2; TRBD1 matches at 10 bases. Sequencing was performed on peripheral blood. The CDR3 spells CASGLRQGAYYGYTF. In DNA form, the CDR3 reads TGTGCTAGTGGTTTACGACAGGGGGCTTACTATGGCTACACCTTC.